The 24 T cell receptor beta chains below come from one sample, sequenced in a study of Graves' ophthalmopathy and Graves' hyperthyroidism. Scientists amplified the TCR beta CDR3 regions from RNA transcripts. Second-round multiplex PCR followed a first-round RT-PCR using HTBI primers. TCRdb ran MiXCR on the multiplex PCR reads and lists one entry per CDR3 protein. The table includes just over 600,000 distinct CDR3 sequences, 20% to 25% detected once. Material: peripheral blood. The receptors come from a young woman with stable Graves' hyperthyroidism. Some clones in this sample may be carry-over from other donors' samples.

The chain uses TRBV5-1 and TRBJ1-2, with TRBD1 identical over 8 bases. From germline, CDR1 is SGHRS and CDR2 YFSETQ. The CDR3 extends over 16 amino acids. J was trimmed by 3 bases and V by 3 bases; bases with no gene match: 10. CDR3 sequence reads: CASSSITQGADYGYTF. The CDR3 bases are TGCGCCAGCAGCTCTATTACGCAGGGGGCGGACTATGGCTACACCTTC.

This clonotype was recorded many times. The chain carries TRBV12-3 or TRBV12-4 and TRBJ2-2; D not certain. The CDR3 extends over 14 amino acids. The V end lost 1 base, the J end lost 6 bases, and 9 bases lay between the germline ends. The CDR3, as DNA: TGTGCCAGCAGTTTAGAGCGAGCAGCCGGGGAGCTGTTTTTT. Encoded protein: CASSLERAAGELFF.

This clonotype appeared many times. CDR3 protein: CASSQAPFMNTEAFF. CDR3 DNA: TGCGCCAGCAGCCAAGCCCCCTTCATGAACACTGAAGCTTTCTTT. This chain uses TRBV4-1 with TRBJ1-1; D gene ambiguous. Deletions cut 1 base from V and 0 bases from J, with 9 bases between. CDR3 length: 15 residues. Germline CDR1 MGHRA, CDR2 YSYEKL.

The chain has TRBV19 and TRBJ1-1, with D perhaps matching TRBD1 (6 bases). V lost 3 bases and J lost 7, with 12 bases in between. There are 13 residues in the CDR3. Germline V lookup: CDR1 LNHDA, CDR2 SQIVND (reference sequence). This chain's CDR3 is CASSMRGGSEAFF. CDR3 nucleotide sequence: TGTGCCAGTAGTATGAGGGGGGGGAGTGAAGCTTTCTTT.

In its sample, this clonotype was seen many times. The chain recombines TRBV2 with TRBJ2-2, with 14 nucleotides matching TRBD2. Germline CDR1 reads SNHLY; CDR2 reads FYNNEI. V trimming: 7 bases; J trimming: 4 bases; junction bases outside the gene matches: 2. This CDR3 contains 15 residues. For the CDR3, the DNA is TGTGCCAGCAAGGGACTAGCGGGAGTCACCGGGGAGCTGTTTTTT. Amino acids: CASKGLAGVTGELFF.

The chain links TRBV18 to TRBJ2-7, with D perhaps TRBD1 or TRBD2 (5 bases each). Germline CDR1 and CDR2: KGHSH and LQKENI. The CDR3 covers 15 residues. V dropped 2 bases and J dropped 2 bases, with 13 bases sitting between them. CDR3 coding DNA: TGTGCCAGCTCACCATCGGGGACCGAAGCCTACGAGCAGTACTTC. Its protein is CASSPSGTEAYEQYF.

The chain uses TRBV20-1 and TRBJ1-2; 8 positions match TRBD1. The CDR3 runs to 16 residues. CDR1 and CDR2 (germline): DFQATT, SNEGSKA (reference sequence). V was clipped by 0 bases and J by 1 base; unmatched bases: 7. The CDR3 DNA reads TGCAGTGCTAGAGATCCGAGGACAGGGTTTAACTATGGCTACACCTTC. It codes for CSARDPRTGFNYGYTF.

The genes are TRBV24-1 and TRBJ2-5, with TRBD1 matching 7 bases. Germline trimming cut 3 bases from V and 2 bases from J; bases unmatched to any gene: 2. The CDR3 covers 14 residues. Germline V lookup: CDR1 KGHDR, CDR2 SFDVKD. Here the CDR3 DNA reads TGTGCCACCAGTGATAGGACAGGTCAAGAGACCCAGTACTTC. Protein product: CATSDRTGQETQYF.

The CDR3 nucleotides read TGTGCTAGTGGACCCTCGGGGGCGAACACTGAAGCTTTCTTT. Protein product: CASGPSGANTEAFF. The V call is TRBV12-5, the J call TRBJ1-1; maybe TRBD1 (6 bases). The CDR3 consists of 14 residues. Deletions cut 6 bases from V and 1 base from J, with 12 bases between. From germline, CDR1 is LGHNT and CDR2 FRNRAP.

This clonotype was recorded many times. Mismatch with germline at one junction end may stem from a read error. The V and J genes are TRBV10-3 and TRBJ2-2; TRBD1 matches at 7 bases. This CDR3 comprises 15 residues. The germline gives CDR1 ENHRY, CDR2 SYGVKD. The CDR3 DNA reads TGTGCCATCAGTGATCGACGACAGGGCACCGGGGAACTGTTTTTT. This sequence encodes CAISDRRQGTGELFF.

This clonotype showed up many times. The genes are TRBV6-2 or TRBV6-3 and TRBJ1-1; 8 bases align to TRBD1. Germline V CDR1 and CDR2: MNHEY, SVGEGT. V lost 6 bases and J lost 2; bases outside the gene matches: 11. The CDR3 contains 16 residues. CDR3 in amino acids: CASRAPRTGTNTEAFF. CDR3 in DNA: TGTGCCAGCAGAGCTCCTAGGACAGGGACTAACACTGAAGCTTTCTTT.

This clonotype was observed many times. This rearrangement joins TRBV30 to TRBJ2-7, with TRBD1 as a possible D gene (5 bases). V lost 0 bases and J 4 bases, leaving 16 bases between the germline ends. CDR3 length: 15 residues. Germline CDR1 reads GTSNPN; CDR2 reads SVGIG (reference sequence). The CDR3 DNA sequence: TGTGCCTGGAGTGTACGAAGGGGTCGAAGGTACGAGCAGTACTTC. Translating gives CAWSVRRGRRYEQYF.

CDR3 sequence: CATSDRWANQPQHF. For the CDR3, the DNA is TGTGCCACCAGTGACCGGTGGGCTAATCAGCCCCAGCATTTT. The chain combines TRBV24-1 with TRBJ1-5; D is unclear. Germline CDR1 is KGHDR and CDR2 is SFDVKD. Trimming shortened V by 4 bases and J by 4 bases, and 10 bases separated the two germline ends. CDR3 size: 14 residues.

The chain employs TRBV4-1 and TRBJ1-6; D might be TRBD1 (5 bases). Germline V CDR1 and CDR2: MGHRA, YSYEKL. This CDR3 has 17 residues. V was cut by 0 bases and J by 0 bases, with 9 bases left in between. CDR3 DNA sequence: TGCGCCAGCAGCCAAGATGGGGGGAGCTCCTATAATTCACCCCTCCACTTT. It encodes CASSQDGGSSYNSPLHF.

This clonotype was counted ten times or more. The genes are TRBV10-3 and TRBJ2-2; either TRBD1 or TRBD2 may supply D (5 bases each). Germline CDR1 reads ENHRY; CDR2 reads SYGVKD. The CDR3 is made up of 14 amino acids. V lost 6 bases and J 3 bases, leaving 11 bases between the germline ends. The CDR3 spells CAIRDGTDTGELFF. The CDR3 DNA reads as TGTGCCATCAGGGATGGGACGGACACCGGGGAGCTGTTTTTT.

The rearrangement uses TRBV12-3 or TRBV12-4 and TRBJ2-4; 10 bases map to TRBD1. This CDR3 region has 16 residues. V trimming: 2 bases; J trimming: 6 bases; junction bases outside the gene matches: 7. This CDR3 is CASSLRDRGRGNIQYF. CDR3 DNA sequence: TGTGCCAGCAGTTTACGAGACAGGGGGCGCGGAAACATTCAGTACTTC.

A word on this clonotype: An end of the junction does not agree with germline; a read error may underlie this. The V and J genes are TRBV6-1 and TRBJ1-2; D uncertain. The CDR3 is 13 amino acids. Germline V gene lookup returns CDR1 MNHNS and CDR2 SASEGT. The CDR3 protein is CASSEVWGYGYTF. CDR3 nucleotide sequence: TGTGCCAGCAGCGAAGTATGGGGCTATGGCTACACCTTC.

V usage is TRBV19 and J usage is TRBJ1-1, with 7 bases lining up with TRBD1. Germline assignment: CDR1 LNHDA and CDR2 SQIVND (reference sequence). The CDR3 covers 17 residues. V lost 6 bases to trimming and J lost 4 bases; unmatched junction nucleotides: 17. CDR3 amino acids: CASRIRPGQVASTEAFF. The CDR3 DNA reads TGTGCCAGTAGAATCCGCCCAGGACAGGTGGCCAGCACTGAAGCTTTCTTT. The variable domain in full, with the rest retrieved from reference TRBV19 and TRBJ1-1, is DGGITQSPKYLFRKEGQNVTLSCEQNLNHDAMYWYRQDPGQGLRLIYYSQIVNDFQKGDIAEGYSVSREKKESFPLTVTSAQKNPTAFYLCASRIRPGQVASTEAFFGQGTRLTVV.

This chain links TRBV18 with TRBJ2-5; the match to TRBD1 covers 8 bases. Germline V gives CDR1 KGHSH, CDR2 LQKENI. This CDR3 region has 17 residues. The V gene end was trimmed by 3 bases and the J gene end by 3 bases; junction bases not matched to a gene: 12. For the CDR3, the DNA is TGTGCCAGCTCACCTGGACAGGGAGTGGGTCGAAAAGAGACCCAGTACTTC. Amino acids: CASSPGQGVGRKETQYF.

This clonotype was picked up many times. The chain uses TRBV11-2 and TRBJ2-7; TRBD2 matches at 10 bases. V shed 5 bases and J 3 bases; nucleotides not matched to a gene: 7. The CDR3 extends over 15 amino acids. CDR1 is SGHAT and CDR2 is FQNNGV in the germline V gene. CDR3 loop: CASSPMRLAGYEQYF. The CDR3 bases are TGTGCCAGCAGCCCAATGCGACTAGCGGGCTACGAGCAGTACTTC.

This clonotype was counted at least ten times. This sequence joins TRBV27 and TRBJ1-6, with a weak D call TRBD1 (5 bases). V lost 0 bases, J lost 7 bases, and 10 bases lay in between. This CDR3 has 15 amino acids. From germline, CDR1 is MNHEY and CDR2 SMNVEV (reference sequence). This CDR3 reads CASSLSGAGNSPLHF. The CDR3 nucleotides read TGTGCCAGCAGTTTATCAGGGGCGGGGAATTCACCCCTCCACTTT.

This sequence joins TRBV7-2 and TRBJ1-1; D remains unclear. Germline CDR1 reads SGHTA; CDR2 reads FQGNSA. The CDR3 has 11 residues. V was cut by 1 base and J by 11 bases, with 8 bases left in between. CDR3 bases: TGTGCCAGCAGCTTAGGGAAAGTCGCTTTCTTT. Translated, it gives CASSLGKVAFF.

This clonotype appeared many times. The chain recombines TRBV5-1 with TRBJ1-5; D gene unclear. The germline gives CDR1 SGHRS, CDR2 YFSETQ. The CDR3 spans 13 residues. Between the trimmed V and J ends, which lost 0 bases and 7 bases, there was a span of 8 bases. DNA of the CDR3: TGCGCCAGCAGCTTGGGTCTCGAACAGCCCCAGCATTTT. It specifies CASSLGLEQPQHF.

This clonotype was counted at least ten times. This chain uses TRBV5-1 with TRBJ1-1; D ambiguous. With 2 bases removed from V and 6 bases from J, the gap between germline ends came to 11 bases. The CDR3 is 13 amino acids. The V gene's germline CDR1 is SGHRS and CDR2 YFSETQ. The CDR3 loop is CASSFPSSAEAFF. The DNA of the CDR3 is TGCGCCAGCAGCTTCCCATCGAGCGCTGAAGCTTTCTTT.